A single sample gave rise to the 13 T cell receptor beta chains below, sequenced in a study of blood T cell repertoires in COVID-19 (dated by TCRdb to the early 2020s). The library was obtained by the immunoSEQ multiplex PCR assay. The immuneACCESS repertoire file appears here via TCRdb, limited to in-frame rearrangements. These files lack a portion of the clones; in checked studies, under half of the deficit traces to unresolved V genes, and the cause of the others is not known. This sample lists about 250,000 clones; about 86% were detected once. The top ten hold over 1.3% of the sample. Sequencing input: peripheral blood. These receptors all come from a man of 80 years or more with acute or convalescent COVID-19.

The sample holds one count of this clone. The chain recombines TRBV9 with TRBJ2-1; D unresolved. The CDR3 is 15 residues long. Trimming took off 0 bases at V and 0 bases at J, with 7 bases between the two ends. CDR1 is SGDLS, CDR2 YYNGEE, per germline. CDR3: CASSVGRSSYNEQFF. The CDR3 DNA is TGTGCCAGCAGCGTAGGAAGGAGCTCCTACAATGAGCAGTTCTTC. Complete variable domain (other parts from reference TRBV9 and TRBJ2-1): DSGVTQTPKHLITATGQRVTLRCSPRSGDLSVYWYQQSLDQGLQFLIQYYNGEERAKGNILERFSAQQFPDLHSELNLSSLELGDSALYFCASSVGRSSYNEQFFGPGTRLTVL.

This chain uses TRBV28 with TRBJ1-5; D ambiguous. The CDR3 is 13 residues long. V lost 4 bases and J 0 bases, leaving 4 bases between the germline ends. The germline V gene has CDR1 MDHEN and CDR2 SYDVKM. The CDR3 protein is CASSYNSNQPQHF. The CDR3 region has the DNA TGTGCCAGCAGTTATAATAGCAATCAGCCCCAGCATTTT. The whole variable domain, filled in from reference TRBV28 and TRBJ1-5, reads DVKVTQSSRYLVKRTGEKVFLECVQDMDHENMFWYRQDPGLGLRLIYFSYDVKMKEKGDIPEGYSVSREKKERFSLILESASTNQTSMYLCASSYNSNQPQHFGDGTRLSIL.

V and J are TRBV29-1 and TRBJ2-3; 8 nucleotides agree with TRBD2. Trimming cost V 3 bases and J 10 bases; bases outside gene matches: 12. Germline V CDR1 and CDR2: SQVTM, ANQGSEA. This CDR3 region has 14 residues. The CDR3 protein is CSVDGVAGTSPQYF. The DNA for the CDR3 is TGCAGCGTTGATGGGGTAGCGGGAACGAGTCCGCAGTATTTT.

In this sample, this clone turned up a few times. The J gene is TRBJ1-6, the V gene TRBV15; TRBD1 matches at 9 bases. V dropped 4 bases and J dropped 0; count of bases not matched to a gene: 13. This CDR3 comprises 20 residues. Per the germline V gene, CDR1 is LNHNV and CDR2 is YYDKDF (reference sequence). DNA for the CDR3: TGTGCCACCAGCACAAGACCGGGACAGGGATCCTCCTCCTATAATTCACCCCTCCACTTT. This codes for CATSTRPGQGSSSYNSPLHF. The full variable domain, completed using reference TRBV15 and TRBJ1-6, is DAMVIQNPRYQVTQFGKPVTLSCSQTLNHNVMYWYQQKSSQAPKLLFHYYDKDFNNEADTPDNFQSRRPNTSFCFLDIRSPGLGDTAMYLCATSTRPGQGSSSYNSPLHFGNGTRLTVT.

The V gene is TRBV5-6, the J gene TRBJ2-1; D might be TRBD1 (6 bases). The germline V gene encodes CDR1 SGHDT and CDR2 YYEEEE. The CDR3 extends over 15 amino acids. Trimming removed 4 bases at V and 5 bases at J, with 16 bases between. The CDR3 DNA is TGTGCCAGCAGCCCGAGGGACAATCGGAACAATGAGCAGTTCTTC. It yields the protein CASSPRDNRNNEQFF.

The gene calls are TRBV11-2 and TRBJ2-2; D perhaps matches TRBD1 (6 bases). Trimming stripped 1 base from V and 4 bases from J, with 13 bases between. CDR3 length: 16 residues. Per the germline V gene, CDR1 is SGHAT and CDR2 is FQNNGV. CDR3 protein: CASSLALTGITGELFF. The CDR3 region has the DNA TGTGCCAGCAGCTTAGCCCTAACAGGGATCACCGGGGAGCTGTTTTTT.

V and J are TRBV6-1 and TRBJ2-7; D is possibly TRBD2 (6 bases). The CDR3 consists of 13 residues. Trimming shortened V by 3 bases and J by 12 bases, and 18 bases separated the two germline ends. Germline lookup yields CDR1 MNHNS and CDR2 SASEGT. CDR3 coding DNA: TGTGCCAGCAGTGAGGCGGGACGGAGAATATGGTACTTC. Amino acids: CASSEAGRRIWYF.

The chain joins TRBV5-6 to TRBJ2-2, with 7 bases matching TRBD1. The V segment lost 4 bases and the J segment 5 bases; nucleotides outside the gene matches: 11. This CDR3 is 16 amino acids long. Looked up from germline, CDR1 is SGHDT and CDR2 is YYEEEE. The CDR3, as DNA: TGTGCCAGCAGCGGAAAGGACAGGTCTTGGACCGGGGAGCTGTTTTTT. It translates to CASSGKDRSWTGELFF.

This clone was detected once. The chain combines TRBV7-2 with TRBJ1-1, with D perhaps TRBD1 (5 bases). This CDR3 comprises 14 residues. The ends were cut back, 5 bases at V and 1 base at J, with 11 bases in the middle. In germline, CDR1 is SGHTA, CDR2 FQGNSA. The CDR3 coding sequence is TGTGCCAGCAGCACCCGACAGACGAACACTGAAGCTTTCTTT. Its translation: CASSTRQTNTEAFF.

The rearrangement uses TRBV7-2 and TRBJ2-5; TRBD2 matches 15 bases. The CDR3 loop spans 18 amino acids. J was trimmed by 1 base and V by 5 bases; bases with no gene match: 8. Germline V gives CDR1 SGHTA, CDR2 FQGNSA. The DNA for the CDR3 is TGTGCCAGCAGCCCTCAGGGACTAGCGGGAGGATCCCAAGAGACCCAGTACTTC. It is translated as CASSPQGLAGGSQETQYF.

This clone was detected only a few times. The rearrangement links TRBV18 to TRBJ2-1; 9 nucleotides align to TRBD2. Germline V lookup: CDR1 KGHSH, CDR2 LQKENI. The CDR3 is made up of 18 amino acids. The V gene end was trimmed by 1 base and the J gene end by 1 base; junction bases not matched to a gene: 8. The CDR3 reads CASSPRGRSGRSYNEQFF. DNA of the CDR3: TGTGCCAGCTCACCACGGGGAAGGAGCGGGAGGTCCTACAATGAGCAGTTCTTC.

The chain joins TRBV27 to TRBJ1-1; no clear D gene. Germline V gene sequence: CDR1 MNHEY, CDR2 SMNVEV (reference sequence). The CDR3 consists of 14 residues. V lost 4 bases and J lost 6, with 15 bases in between. The CDR3 protein is CASSSLRRGPEAFF. The CDR3, as DNA: TGTGCCAGCAGTTCCCTACGAAGAGGGCCTGAAGCTTTCTTT.

This clone appeared a single time. The chain carries TRBV29-1 and TRBJ2-7; 10 nucleotides agree with TRBD2. Looked up from germline, CDR1 is SQVTM and CDR2 is ANQGSEA. V gave up 4 bases and J gave up 4 bases; unmatched junction bases: 4. This CDR3 comprises 13 residues. The CDR3 loop is CSVGDSGRYEQYF. As DNA, the CDR3 is TGCAGCGTTGGTGATAGCGGGAGGTACGAGCAGTACTTC.